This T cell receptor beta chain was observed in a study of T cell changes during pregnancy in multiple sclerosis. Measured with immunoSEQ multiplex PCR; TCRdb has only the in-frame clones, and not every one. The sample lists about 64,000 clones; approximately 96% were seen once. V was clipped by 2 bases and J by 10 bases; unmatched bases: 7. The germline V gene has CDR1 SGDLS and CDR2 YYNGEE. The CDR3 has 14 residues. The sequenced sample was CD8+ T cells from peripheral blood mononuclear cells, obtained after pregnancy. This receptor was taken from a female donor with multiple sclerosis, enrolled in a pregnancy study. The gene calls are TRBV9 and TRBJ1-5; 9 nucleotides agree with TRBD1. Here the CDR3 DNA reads TGTGCCAGCAGCGTGGGGACAGGGAGGGCACCCCAGCATTTT. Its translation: CASSVGTGRAPQHF.